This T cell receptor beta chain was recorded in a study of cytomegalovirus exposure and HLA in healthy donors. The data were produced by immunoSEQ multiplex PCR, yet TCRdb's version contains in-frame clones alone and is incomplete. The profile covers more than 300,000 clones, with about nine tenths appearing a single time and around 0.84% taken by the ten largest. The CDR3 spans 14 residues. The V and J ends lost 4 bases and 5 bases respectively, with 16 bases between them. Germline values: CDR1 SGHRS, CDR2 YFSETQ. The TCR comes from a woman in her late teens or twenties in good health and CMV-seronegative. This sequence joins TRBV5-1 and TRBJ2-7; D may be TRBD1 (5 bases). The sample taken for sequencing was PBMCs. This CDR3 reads CASSPGYKNDEQYF. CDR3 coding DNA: TGCGCCAGCAGCCCAGGGTACAAGAACGACGAGCAGTACTTC.